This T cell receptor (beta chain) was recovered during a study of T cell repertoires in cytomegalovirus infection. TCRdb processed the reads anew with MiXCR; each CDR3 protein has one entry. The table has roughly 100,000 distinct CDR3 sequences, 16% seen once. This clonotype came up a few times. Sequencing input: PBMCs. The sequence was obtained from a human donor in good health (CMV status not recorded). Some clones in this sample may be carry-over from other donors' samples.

Written as DNA, the CDR3 is TGTGCCAGCAGCCAATGGGACAGGGAAGCGACCGGGGAGCTGTTTTTT. This translates into CASSQWDREATGELFF. The J gene is TRBJ2-2, the V gene TRBV3-1; 9 nucleotides match TRBD1. Germline-derived CDR1 and CDR2 are LGHDT and YNNKEL (reference sequence). The CDR3 length is 16 residues. V lost 2 bases to trimming and J lost 5 bases; unmatched junction nucleotides: 6.